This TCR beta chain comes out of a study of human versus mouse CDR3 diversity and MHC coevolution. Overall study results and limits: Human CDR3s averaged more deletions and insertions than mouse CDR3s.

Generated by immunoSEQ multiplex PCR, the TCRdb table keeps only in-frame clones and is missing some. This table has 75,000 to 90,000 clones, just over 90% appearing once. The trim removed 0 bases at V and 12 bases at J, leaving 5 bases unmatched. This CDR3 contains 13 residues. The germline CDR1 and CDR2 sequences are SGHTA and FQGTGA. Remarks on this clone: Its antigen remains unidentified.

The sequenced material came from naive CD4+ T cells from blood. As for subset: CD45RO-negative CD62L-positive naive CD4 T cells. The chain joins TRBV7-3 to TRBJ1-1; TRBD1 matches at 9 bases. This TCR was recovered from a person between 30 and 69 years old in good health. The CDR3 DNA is TGTGCCAGCAGCTTAACTGACAGGGGGAGGACTTTCTTT. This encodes CASSLTDRGRTFF.